This TCR beta chain derives from a study of blood T cell repertoires in COVID-19 (dated by TCRdb to 2020 to 2021). At the level of the whole study: Collaborator samples came from the United States, Italy and Spain and covered acute and convalescent phases of COVID-19. The samples were drawn from the first 160 participants of the ongoing ImmuneRACE study and from 1,254 subjects provided by 6 global collaborators. Where available, HLA class I and class II types were obtained from metadata supplied by the sample provider rather than from assay-based typing. The prospective study material was composed of cDNA or gDNA derived from T cells, B-cell-depleted T cells, or PBMCs. The repertoires were released in a freely available public database meant as a resource for research on the immune response to SARS-CoV-2. Deeply sampled blood TCRbeta repertoires from subjects exposed to, actively infected with, or recovered from COVID-19 were included in the dataset. Nearly every sample came with metadata listing a de-identified subject ID, COVID-19 status, age in years and sex. Study-wide conclusions, independent of this receptor: How much clinical and demographic metadata was included differed by source and by participant, and the metadata was provided uncurated.

In the prospective study, participants were roughly 18 to 95 years old, resided in 24 geographic areas of the United States, and were enrolled through a virtual design. Cohort assignment in the prospective study relied on participant-reported clinical history from a screening survey and a study questionnaire. Recovered participants in ImmuneRACE Cohort 3 were defined by two consecutive negative NP/OP PCR tests, clearance by a healthcare professional, or resolution of symptoms. Each participant in the prospective study had whole blood, serum and a nasopharyngeal or oropharyngeal swab collected by mobile phlebotomists. Over a 2-month period, participants in the prospective study had the option of providing additional blood draws and questionnaires. Prospective study blood samples were shipped either frozen or at room temperature before DNA extraction. The immunoSEQ Assay, a bias-controlled multiplex PCR, was used to amplify TCRbeta CDR3 regions from genomic DNA. The study's processing was this. Nucleated cell counts per sample were estimated from amplification of reference gene primers within the assay. To quantify the absolute abundance of each unique TCRbeta CDR3 rearrangement, sequence reads were collapsed and filtered. Productive Simpson clonality was computed per sample as the square root of Simpson's diversity index over productive rearrangements. Here the immuneACCESS table is served through TCRdb, limited to in-frame sequences with V and J called. Missing clones are a known gap in these copies; in checked studies unresolved V genes cover under half, and the rest lacks a known reason. That table furnishes V, J and clone size, whereas the DNA furnished D and trimming. The sample yields 130,000 to 150,000 clones; around four fifths were counted once. The ten largest account for roughly 6.2% of the sample.

CDR3 length: 12 amino acids, cysteine to phenylalanine. This entry keeps only the CDR3 DNA: 36 bases, framed from base 1. A word on this clone: The clone's antigen remains unknown. The sample holds no much larger clone one base away, and base qualities are not on file.

The receptor was isolated from a woman aged 40 to 55 who had recovered from COVID-19. Sequenced: PBMCs or T cells enriched from blood (not recorded which). This chain joins TRBV12-3 or TRBV12-4 to TRBJ1-1; 5 matching bases give a weak D call of TRBD1. This receptor carries the CDR3 CVSRRGNTEAFF. The sequenced DNA is TGTGTCTCCCGGAGGGGAAACACTGAAGCTTTCTTT.